Below are 28 T cell receptor beta chains sequenced from a single sample in a study of blood T cell repertoires in COVID-19. Some clones are missing from TCRdb's copy, which holds only in-frame ones; the method was immunoSEQ multiplex PCR. The data hold about 130,000 clones, with about 85% observed a single time. Input material: peripheral blood. These receptors were obtained from a man between 65 and 85 years old with acute or convalescent COVID-19.

The chain joins TRBV19 to TRBJ1-3; D not certain. CDR3 size: 12 residues. V lost 3 bases, J lost 4 bases, and 4 bases lay in between. Per the germline V gene, CDR1 is LNHDA and CDR2 is SQIVND (reference sequence). The CDR3 region has the DNA TGTGCCAGTAGTATGGAGGGAAACACCATATATTTT. Translation gives CASSMEGNTIYF.

V is TRBV25-1 and J is TRBJ2-3; unclear D gene. The CDR3 sequence is 13 residues long. V lost 8 bases and J lost 12, with 21 bases in between. The germline CDR1 and CDR2 sequences are MGHDK and SYGVNS. The CDR3 nucleotides are TGTGCCAGCCAACCGAGAGGCGAAGGATATCAGTATTTT. As protein: CASQPRGEGYQYF.

The V call is TRBV28, the J call TRBJ1-2, with D hard to call. Looked up from germline, CDR1 is MDHEN and CDR2 is SYDVKM. Trimming stripped 3 bases from V and 7 bases from J, with 9 bases between. The CDR3 runs to 12 residues. The CDR3 loop reads CASSFTRFGYTF. The CDR3 DNA follows: TGTGCCAGCAGTTTCACCCGGTTTGGCTACACCTTC.

The chain links TRBV2 to TRBJ2-7; 9 bases are shared with TRBD1. CDR1 is SNHLY, CDR2 FYNNEI, per germline. This CDR3 comprises 13 residues. V dropped 8 bases and J dropped 5; count of bases not matched to a gene: 7. CDR3 DNA sequence: TGTGCCAGCGGCCGGGACAGGGACGACGAGCAGTACTTC. Its translation: CASGRDRDDEQYF. Complete variable domain (other parts from reference TRBV2 and TRBJ2-7): EPEVTQTPSHQVTQMGQEVILRCVPISNHLYFYWYRQILGQKVEFLVSFYNNEISEKSEIFDDQFSVERPDGSNFTLKIRSTKLEDSAMYFCASGRDRDDEQYFGPGTRLTVT.

The chain is built from TRBV6-6 and TRBJ2-7; D uncertain. Germline values: CDR1 MNHNY, CDR2 SVGAGI (reference sequence). The CDR3 contains 16 residues. Trimming removed 2 bases from V and 0 bases from J, with 14 bases in between. The chain's CDR3 is CASSYLDNTNSYEQYF. CDR3 in DNA: TGTGCCAGCAGTTACCTCGACAATACAAACTCCTACGAGCAGTACTTC.

This clone appeared once. V gene TRBV10-3 combines with J gene TRBJ2-7; TRBD2 matches 7 bases. CDR1 is ENHRY and CDR2 is SYGVKD in the germline V gene. The CDR3 runs to 15 residues. The ends lost 0 bases at V and 4 bases at J; junction bases unmatched: 6. The CDR3 coding sequence is TGTGCCATCAGTGAGTCGGGGAGGGGAAGATACGAGCAGTACTTC. Encoded protein: CAISESGRGRYEQYF.

The chain uses TRBV5-4 and TRBJ2-3, with 11 nucleotides matching TRBD2. Losses at the gene ends were 5 bases for V and 2 bases for J; bases not matched to a gene: 10. Germline V lookup: CDR1 SGHNT, CDR2 YYREEE (reference sequence). CDR3 length: 17 amino acids. DNA of the CDR3: TGTGCCAGCAGTCTAGGGCTAGCGGGGGGACACACAGATACGCAGTATTTT. Translated, it gives CASSLGLAGGHTDTQYF.

The rearrangement joins TRBV2 to TRBJ2-4; maybe TRBD2 (5 bases). Per germline, CDR1 SNHLY and CDR2 FYNNEI. Trimming stripped 9 bases from V and 3 bases from J, with 6 bases between. This CDR3 has 11 residues. The CDR3 DNA reads TGTGCCAGTGGACTCAAAAACATTCAGTACTTC. Residues: CASGLKNIQYF.

The chain has TRBV19 and TRBJ1-6; TRBD1 is a possible D gene (5 bases). CDR3 length: 13 residues. CDR1 is LNHDA and CDR2 is SQIVND in the germline V gene (reference sequence). The V end was cut by 10 bases, the J end by 7 bases, with 14 bases between. The CDR3 bases are TGTGCCACTAACAGGTTTTGGAATTCACCCCTCCACTTT. Translation: CATNRFWNSPLHF.

This chain links TRBV27 with TRBJ1-1, with D possibly being TRBD1 (5 bases). The germline V gene has CDR1 MNHEY and CDR2 SMNVEV (reference sequence). CDR3 length: 14 amino acids. Between the trimmed V and J ends, which lost 1 base and 4 bases, there was a span of 10 bases. This CDR3 is CASSLYAGFTEAFF. CDR3 in DNA: TGTGCCAGCAGTTTATATGCAGGGTTCACTGAAGCTTTCTTT.

V usage is TRBV5-1 and J usage is TRBJ2-1; possible D gene TRBD1, 5 bases. Germline V lookup: CDR1 SGHRS, CDR2 YFSETQ. The CDR3 consists of 13 residues. Trimming removed 4 bases at V and 2 bases at J, with 7 bases between. In nucleotides, the CDR3 is TGCGCCAGCAGCCAGGGCCCCTACAATGAGCAGTTCTTC. It encodes CASSQGPYNEQFF. The variable domain in full, with the rest retrieved from reference TRBV5-1 and TRBJ2-1, is KAGVTQTPRYLIKTRGQQVTLSCSPISGHRSVSWYQQTPGQGLQFLFEYFSETQRNKGNFPGRFSGRQFSNSRSEMNVSTLELGDSALYLCASSQGPYNEQFFGPGTRLTVL.

The chain uses TRBV4-1 and TRBJ2-7, with 7 bases fitting TRBD1. This CDR3 has 14 amino acids. CDR1 and CDR2 (germline): MGHRA, YSYEKL. Trimming at V came to 2 bases and at J to 4 bases, leaving 5 bases not matched to a gene. Here the CDR3 reads CASSQRRQGYEQYF. The CDR3 nucleotides read TGCGCCAGCAGCCAACGAAGACAGGGTTACGAGCAGTACTTC.

The J gene is TRBJ1-2, the V gene TRBV5-5; 7 nucleotides agree with TRBD1. The CDR3 extends over 15 amino acids. Germline CDR1 reads SGHKS; CDR2 reads YYEKEE (reference sequence). Losses at the gene ends were 3 bases for V and 1 base for J; bases not matched to a gene: 6. The CDR3 sequence is CASSWGQNNNYGYTF. CDR3 DNA: TGTGCCAGCAGCTGGGGACAGAACAATAACTATGGCTACACCTTC.

The V gene is TRBV5-1, the J gene TRBJ1-2; D unclear. The germline CDR1 and CDR2 sequences are SGHRS and YFSETQ. With 0 bases removed from V and 7 bases from J, the gap between germline ends came to 10 bases. There are 13 residues in the CDR3. The CDR3 DNA sequence: TGCGCCAGCAGCTTGGGGCAGGCCAGTGGCTACACCTTC. It encodes CASSLGQASGYTF.

This clone appeared once. The J gene is TRBJ1-4, the V gene TRBV19; D is possibly TRBD1 (6 bases). Germline V gives CDR1 LNHDA, CDR2 SQIVND (reference sequence). Trimming removed 3 bases at V and 8 bases at J, with 16 bases between. The CDR3 has 15 residues. The CDR3 here is CASSMSRGAGEKLFF. In nucleotides, the CDR3 is TGTGCCAGTAGTATGTCCAGGGGTGCGGGCGAAAAACTGTTTTTT.

The chain carries TRBV7-2 and TRBJ2-4; TRBD2 matches 7 bases. The CDR3 spans 16 residues. CDR1 SGHTA and CDR2 FQGNSA come from the germline V gene. J gave up 1 base and V 6 bases, and 9 bases lay outside the gene matches. The CDR3 DNA reads as TGTGCCAGCAGTCAAGGCGGGGGACTTGCCAAAAACATTCAGTACTTC. Its protein is CASSQGGGLAKNIQYF.

The V and J genes are TRBV11-2 and TRBJ2-3, with D uncertain. Trimming stripped 3 bases from V and 1 base from J, with 14 bases between. Germline CDR1 is SGHAT and CDR2 is FQNNGV. The CDR3 extends over 16 amino acids. The CDR3 nucleotides are TGTGCCAGCAGCTTTCTAACCAGCACAGGCACAGATACGCAGTATTTT. It translates to CASSFLTSTGTDTQYF.

The V call is TRBV6-5, the J call TRBJ2-1, with 10 nucleotides matching TRBD2. Trimming removed 6 bases from V and 8 bases from J; junction bases left unmatched: 7. CDR1 and CDR2 from the germline V gene are MNHEY and SVGAGI. The CDR3 totals 14 residues. CDR3 sequence: CASRERGGFDEQFF. The CDR3 DNA reads as TGTGCCAGCAGGGAGCGGGGGGGCTTCGATGAGCAGTTCTTC.

The chain links TRBV19 to TRBJ1-6, with D perhaps TRBD1 (5 bases). CDR3 size: 14 residues. V lost 4 bases to trimming and J lost 10 bases, with 14 bases between them. Germline V gene sequence: CDR1 LNHDA, CDR2 SQIVND (reference sequence). The CDR3 sequence: CASSNQGSYSPLHF. The DNA of the CDR3 is TGTGCCAGTAGTAACCAGGGTTCATACTCACCCCTCCACTTT.

The chain joins TRBV5-5 to TRBJ1-5; D remains ambiguous. Germline V gene sequence: CDR1 SGHKS, CDR2 YYEKEE (reference sequence). V was shortened by 2 bases and J by 3 bases, with 9 bases between the two germline ends. The CDR3 runs to 14 residues. CDR3 bases: TGTGCCAGCAGCTTTGCGGGGAACAATCAGCCCCAGCATTTT. Translated: CASSFAGNNQPQHF.

The chain links TRBV7-9 to TRBJ2-2, with TRBD2 identical over 14 bases. The J segment lost 4 bases and the V segment lost 1 base, leaving 5 bases of the junction unmatched. This CDR3 has 18 amino acids. The V gene's germline CDR1 is SEHNR and CDR2 FQNEAQ (reference sequence). As DNA, the CDR3 is TGTGCCAGCAGCTTAGTGGGGACTAGCGGGGGATCCACCGGGGAGCTGTTTTTT. The encoded protein is CASSLVGTSGGSTGELFF.

In DNA, the CDR3 is TGTGCCAGCAGCCAGCCCGGAGGGGAAGCTTTCTTT. This translates into CASSQPGGEAFF. The J gene is TRBJ1-1, the V gene TRBV11-3; D is unclear. V was shortened by 5 bases and J by 8 bases, with 12 bases between the two germline ends. The CDR3 is 12 amino acids. The germline gives CDR1 SGHNT, CDR2 YENEEA.

J is TRBJ2-3 and V is TRBV5-1; D not certain. Germline V gene lookup returns CDR1 SGHRS and CDR2 YFSETQ. The CDR3 has 14 amino acids. V shed 3 bases and J shed 0 bases, with 8 bases lying between them. CDR3 nucleotide sequence: TGCGCCAGCAGCTCCTTAACTAGCACAGATACGCAGTATTTT. It specifies CASSSLTSTDTQYF.

This chain uses TRBV6-1 with TRBJ2-7, with 11 bases lining up with TRBD1. CDR3 length: 14 amino acids. The V gene's germline CDR1 is MNHNS and CDR2 SASEGT. V lost 3 bases to trimming and J lost 7 bases; unmatched junction nucleotides: 5. CDR3 loop: CASSEQGTGGEQYF. The CDR3 nucleotides are TGTGCCAGCAGTGAGCAGGGGACAGGGGGGGAGCAGTACTTC.

The J gene is TRBJ1-6, the V gene TRBV10-3; D not certain. The V gene's germline CDR1 is ENHRY and CDR2 SYGVKD. The CDR3 loop spans 15 amino acids. Trimming removed 4 bases at V and 0 bases at J, with 7 bases between. The CDR3 here is CAISGGSSYNSPLHF. DNA for the CDR3: TGTGCCATCAGTGGAGGGAGCTCCTATAATTCACCCCTCCACTTT.

This clone was observed a few times. The chain joins TRBV5-1 to TRBJ2-2, with a possible D match to TRBD1 (7 bases). CDR3 length equals 15 residues. The germline CDR1 and CDR2 sequences are SGHRS and YFSETQ. Trimming left V 4 bases short and J 3 bases short, with 13 bases between. CDR3 in amino acids: CASSLEGQHTGELFF. DNA of the CDR3: TGCGCCAGCAGCCTGGAGGGACAGCACACCGGGGAGCTGTTTTTT.

This sequence joins TRBV2 and TRBJ2-7; D is unclear. Trimming left V 6 bases short and J 7 bases short, with 10 bases between. CDR3 length equals 11 residues. CDR1 SNHLY and CDR2 FYNNEI come from the germline V gene. CDR3 coding DNA: TGTGCCAGCAGCGCGGAATTTGAGCAGTACTTC. Amino acid sequence: CASSAEFEQYF. Complete variable domain (other parts from reference TRBV2 and TRBJ2-7): EPEVTQTPSHQVTQMGQEVILRCVPISNHLYFYWYRQILGQKVEFLVSFYNNEISEKSEIFDDQFSVERPDGSNFTLKIRSTKLEDSAMYFCASSAEFEQYFGPGTRLTVT.

The genes are TRBV24-1 and TRBJ2-2; 7 bases fit TRBD1. The V gene's germline CDR1 is KGHDR and CDR2 SFDVKD. This CDR3 spans 15 amino acids. The trim removed 7 bases at V and 0 bases at J, leaving 4 bases unmatched. In DNA form, the CDR3 reads TGTGCCACCAGCCAACAGGGGACGAACACCGGGGAGCTGTTTTTT. Protein: CATSQQGTNTGELFF.